This T cell receptor (beta chain) was retrieved from a study of blood T cell repertoires in COVID-19 (dated by TCRdb to 2018 to 2020). In terms of the full investigation: The collaborator samples originated in the United States, Italy and Spain and spanned the acute and convalescent phases of COVID-19. The material from the prospective study consisted of cDNA or gDNA derived from T cells, B-cell-depleted T cells, or PBMCs. Deeply sampled blood TCRbeta repertoires from subjects exposed to, actively infected with, or recovered from COVID-19 were included in the dataset. A freely available public database, intended as a resource for researchers studying the immune response to SARS-CoV-2, is where the repertoires were released. The samples were drawn from two sources: the first 160 participants of the ongoing ImmuneRACE study, and over 1,000 subjects contributed by 6 global collaborators. Sample metadata almost always included a de-identified subject ID, COVID-19 status, age in years and sex. HLA class I and class II types, where available, came from metadata supplied by the sample provider rather than from assay-based typing.

Each collaborating institution followed its own protocols to collect whole blood in K2EDTA tubes. For TCRbeta analysis, collaborator samples were shipped as frozen whole blood, as isolated PBMCs, or as DNA extracted from either sample type. TCRbeta CDR3 regions were amplified from genomic DNA using the immunoSEQ Assay, a bias-controlled multiplex PCR. The source study handled its data this way. Nucleated cell counts per sample were estimated from amplification of reference gene primers within the assay. To quantify the absolute abundance of each unique TCRbeta CDR3 rearrangement, sequence reads were collapsed and filtered. Productive Simpson clonality was computed per sample as the square root of Simpson's diversity index over productive rearrangements. In TCRdb, the immuneACCESS table is reduced to in-frame sequences with V and J assigned. These tables do not hold every clone; where another copy was compared, an unresolved V gene accounts for under half, and the others remain unexplained. The DNA was the basis for D and trimming; V, J and clone size are from that table. In all, the sample holds 70,000 to 85,000 clones, and about four fifths of those were seen once. Of the sample, around 36% is held by the ten largest clones.

On the study overall, not on this receptor specifically: How much clinical and demographic metadata was included differed by source and by participant, and the metadata was provided uncurated.

V lost 2 bases and J lost 4 bases, and the count of bases not matched to a germline gene is 7. The CDR3, from cysteine to phenylalanine, totals 15 residues. Only the CDR3 region is kept as DNA, spanning 45 bases read in frame from base 1. Based on the germline V gene (reference sequence), the CDR1 and CDR2 sequences are MNHEY and SMNVEV. As for this clone: The specificity of this receptor is unknown. Base qualities are missing; no much larger clone stands one base away.

The source is a man aged 80 or over with active or convalescent COVID-19. This chain joins TRBV27 to TRBJ2-7; 8 bases in the junction line up with TRBD2. The sequencing input was peripheral blood. The DNA reads TGTGCCAGCAGTTTAAGAAGTAGCGGGATGTACGAGCAGTACTTC. It translates to CASSLRSSGMYEQYF.